These 32 T cell receptor beta chains share one sample of origin, sequenced in a study of blood T cells in healthy people across ages. Using a J-beta primer mix together with a sample-barcoded 5' primer, a second PCR was run for about 6 to 12 cycles. Via MiXCR, TCRdb re-called the 5' RACE reads, giving one row per CDR3 protein. Of about 570,000 distinct CDR3 sequences in the sample, 27% were seen once. The sample was blood. These receptors all stem from a woman aged 70 to 79 in good health.

The chain employs TRBV9 and TRBJ2-7; TRBD1 matches at 8 bases. The CDR3 contains 15 residues. Losses at the gene ends were 3 bases for V and 4 bases for J; bases not matched to a gene: 9. Germline V lookup: CDR1 SGDLS, CDR2 YYNGEE. The chain's CDR3 is CASSAGGPSIYEQYF. The CDR3 coding sequence is TGTGCCAGCAGCGCAGGGGGCCCATCTATATACGAGCAGTACTTC.

This clonotype was seen a handful of times. The chain is built from TRBV7-2 and TRBJ2-7; 8 bases are a match to TRBD1. The V and J ends lost 1 base and 6 bases, in that order; junction bases with no gene match: 5. The CDR3 has 14 residues. Germline assignment: CDR1 SGHTA and CDR2 FQGNSA. Here the CDR3 reads CASSLGGQACEQYF. The CDR3 DNA is TGTGCCAGCAGCTTAGGGGGACAGGCGTGCGAGCAGTACTTC.

As to this clonotype: At one end, the junction sequence differs from germline, possibly due to a read error. V is TRBV7-7 and J is TRBJ2-5; a weak D match, TRBD2 (7 bases). The J call may be in error: the DNA end matches TRBJ2-1 better. The CDR3 runs to 14 residues. CDR1 is SSHAT and CDR2 is FNYEAQ in the germline V gene (reference sequence). The CDR3 DNA is TGTGCTAGCAGCCCTTATGCGGGGGCCAATGAGCAGTTCTTC. Its protein is CASSPYAGANEQFF.

The V call is TRBV5-1, the J call TRBJ1-1; D unclear. Between the trimmed V and J ends, which lost 4 bases and 0 bases, there was a span of 10 bases. Germline CDR1 and CDR2: SGHRS and YFSETQ. This CDR3 is 14 amino acids long. CDR3 DNA: TGCGCCAGCAGCCCCCGAACCATGAACACTGAAGCTTTCTTT. Protein sequence: CASSPRTMNTEAFF.

This clonotype was picked up a small number of times. The chain carries TRBV3-1 and TRBJ2-5; 7 nucleotides match TRBD1. Germline CDR1 is LGHDT and CDR2 is YNNKEL (reference sequence). Trimming removed 4 bases from V and 2 bases from J; junction bases left unmatched: 7. CDR3 length: 15 amino acids. CDR3 bases: TGTGCCAGCAGCCTTTGGACAGGTAGACAAGAGACCCAGTACTTC. Translation: CASSLWTGRQETQYF.

This clonotype was seen a handful of times. The V gene is TRBV4-1, the J gene TRBJ2-7; 10 bases fit TRBD2. With V trimmed by 0 bases and J by 3 bases, 5 bases remained unmatched. CDR3 length equals 16 residues. The germline CDR1 and CDR2 sequences are MGHRA and YSYEKL. CDR3 in amino acids: CASSQEWLAGVYEQYF. DNA for the CDR3: TGCGCCAGCAGCCAAGAGTGGCTAGCGGGGGTCTACGAGCAGTACTTC.

The chain couples TRBV24-1 to TRBJ2-1; 10 bases fit TRBD2. J lost 11 bases, V lost 0 bases, and 9 bases had no gene match. The CDR3 is 16 residues long. The germline gives CDR1 KGHDR, CDR2 SFDVKD. The CDR3 nucleotides read TGTGCCACCAGTGATTTGCCTAGCGGGGGACCGACTAAGCAGTTCTTC. Translating it yields CATSDLPSGGPTKQFF.

The sample holds a few counts of this clonotype. This chain joins TRBV20-1 and TRBJ2-7; D perhaps matches TRBD2 (5 bases). V shed 3 bases and J shed 7 bases, with 13 bases lying between them. Germline CDR1 reads DFQATT; CDR2 reads SNEGSKA (reference sequence). This CDR3 comprises 12 residues. The DNA of the CDR3 is TGCAGTGCTAGTTTAACGGGATGGGAGCAGTACTTC. Its translation is CSASLTGWEQYF.

The chain combines TRBV6-1 with TRBJ1-1, with D possibly being TRBD1 (6 bases). CDR1 and CDR2 from the germline V gene are MNHNS and SASEGT. Trimming removed 3 bases at V and 3 bases at J, with 8 bases between. The length of the CDR3 is 13 residues. CDR3 residues: CASSDKGDTEAFF. The DNA of the CDR3 is TGTGCCAGCAGTGATAAGGGGGACACTGAAGCTTTCTTT.

The table lists this clonotype with a few counts. One junction end disagrees with the germline gene, perhaps due to a read error. The gene calls are TRBV5-1 and TRBJ2-5; 8 bases line up with TRBD1. The tail of the sequence fits TRBJ2-1 better, so the J call may be wrong. This CDR3 is built from 15 residues. The germline V gene encodes CDR1 SGHRS and CDR2 YFSETQ. In nucleotides, the CDR3 is TGCGCCAGCAGTTTGGACAGGGAGGTGGGAAATGAGCAGTTCTTC. It yields the protein CASSLDREVGNEQFF.

In regard to this clonotype: Sequence at one end of the junction differs from germline and may be a read error. This chain links TRBV9 with TRBJ1-2; 7 bases are a match to TRBD1. The germline V gene encodes CDR1 SGDLS and CDR2 YYNGEE. The length of the CDR3 is 21 residues. As DNA, the CDR3 is TGTGCCAGCGGCGTAGGTCTCAGGGGGGACACCGACCTCGGCGCTAACTATGGCTACACCTTC. Translation: CASGVGLRGDTDLGANYGYTF.

This chain uses TRBV7-9 with TRBJ1-2, with 8 nucleotides matching TRBD1. From germline, CDR1 is SEHNR and CDR2 FQNEAQ (reference sequence). The CDR3 is 14 residues long. Unmatched junction bases numbered 9, after V lost 5 bases and J lost 7 bases. The CDR3 reads CASSHPDRASGYTF. The CDR3, as DNA: TGTGCCAGCAGCCACCCGGACAGGGCTTCTGGCTACACCTTC.

This clonotype was counted between two and nine times. The rearrangement joins TRBV6-5 to TRBJ1-6, with D unclear. Germline V gene sequence: CDR1 MNHEY, CDR2 SVGAGI. This CDR3 contains 13 residues. Trimming shortened V by 0 bases and J by 7 bases, and 4 bases separated the two germline ends. The CDR3 reads CASSYSRNSPLHF. In DNA form, the CDR3 reads TGTGCCAGCAGTTACTCGAGGAATTCACCCCTCCACTTT.

This clonotype was found a few times. The CDR3 protein is CASSKVPGGLAKNIQYF. The CDR3 coding sequence is TGTGCCAGCAGCAAAGTTCCGGGGGGTCTAGCCAAAAACATTCAGTACTTC. The J gene is TRBJ2-4, the V gene TRBV21-1; the table assigns TRBD1, which was not confirmed against the DNA. TRBV21-1 is a known pseudogene. This CDR3 spans 17 amino acids.

This sequence joins TRBV5-1 and TRBJ2-2, with D perhaps matching TRBD1 or TRBD2 (5 bases each). The CDR3 runs 15 residues. In germline, CDR1 is SGHRS, CDR2 YFSETQ. Trimming shortened V by 4 bases and J by 0 bases, and 10 bases separated the two germline ends. As DNA, the CDR3 is TGCGCCAGCAGCCTGGGACCCACGAACACCGGGGAGCTGTTTTTT. It yields the protein CASSLGPTNTGELFF.

This chain connects TRBV20-1 to TRBJ1-1; D perhaps matches TRBD1 (5 bases). V was cut by 5 bases and J by 2 bases, with 15 bases left in between. The CDR3 consists of 14 residues. The germline V gene encodes CDR1 DFQATT and CDR2 SNEGSKA (reference sequence). Written as DNA, the CDR3 is TGCAGTGCTCCCCGGGACGGCGCTAACACTGAAGCTTTCTTT. Translated, it gives CSAPRDGANTEAFF.

CDR3 nucleotides: TGTGCCAGCAGTTCCCCGGACAGACCATATGGCTACACCTTC. Amino acid sequence: CASSSPDRPYGYTF. The rearrangement links TRBV6-5 to TRBJ1-2, with a weak D call TRBD1 (6 bases). CDR3 length: 14 amino acids. V gave up 4 bases and J gave up 5 bases, with 14 bases separating them. Germline lookup yields CDR1 MNHEY and CDR2 SVGAGI.

V gene TRBV6-2 or TRBV6-3 combines with J gene TRBJ2-1; D remains unclear. CDR3 length: 14 amino acids. Trimming took 2 bases from V and 7 from J, leaving 12 bases between them. Germline CDR1 and CDR2: MNHEY and SVGEGT. The chain's CDR3 is CASSYDKLKNEQFF. The CDR3 DNA sequence: TGTGCCAGCAGTTACGACAAACTAAAGAATGAGCAGTTCTTC.

The chain has TRBV4-1 and TRBJ2-6; a weak D match, TRBD1 (6 bases). The germline V and J ends were trimmed by 1 base and 0 bases, with 28 bases remaining between them. The germline gives CDR1 MGHRA, CDR2 YSYEKL. The CDR3 has 23 residues. The CDR3, as DNA: TGCGCCAGCAGCCAAGGCGGAGGACAGAGTACCCTCAAATTTAGCTCTGGGGCCAACGTCCTGACTTTC. It translates to CASSQGGGQSTLKFSSGANVLTF.

V usage is TRBV6-5 and J usage is TRBJ2-7, with D possibly being TRBD2 (5 bases). Germline lookup yields CDR1 MNHEY and CDR2 SVGAGI. The CDR3 runs to 13 residues. The DNA for the CDR3 is TGTGCTGCGTCGGTAGCGAGCTCCTACGAGCAGTACTTC. Its translation: CAASVASSYEQYF.

This chain connects TRBV12-3 or TRBV12-4 to TRBJ2-5; TRBD2 aligns across 11 bases. This CDR3 spans 15 amino acids. V lost 4 bases and J lost 1; bases outside the gene matches: 2. CDR3 DNA sequence: TGTGCCAGCAGTTCGACTAGCGGGGCCCAAGAGACCCAGTACTTC. Amino acids: CASSSTSGAQETQYF.

This clonotype appeared many times. J is TRBJ2-5 and V is TRBV9, with D perhaps matching TRBD2 (7 bases). This CDR3 spans 15 amino acids. Germline-derived CDR1 and CDR2 are SGDLS and YYNGEE. V was pared by 4 bases and J by 5 bases, with 18 bases between. CDR3 amino acids: CASSITTGGPETQYF. In DNA form, the CDR3 reads TGTGCCAGCAGCATAACAACGGGGGGCCCGGAGACCCAGTACTTC.

This chain connects TRBV7-9 to TRBJ2-7; D may be TRBD1 (6 bases). The length of the CDR3 is 13 residues. The germline CDR1 and CDR2 sequences are SEHNR and FQNEAQ (reference sequence). V lost 2 bases and J 5 bases, leaving 10 bases between the germline ends. This chain's CDR3 is CASSLSGVDEQYF. As DNA, the CDR3 is TGTGCCAGCAGCTTATCAGGGGTCGACGAGCAGTACTTC.

The chain couples TRBV11-3 to TRBJ2-3, with 8 bases fitting TRBD1. The junction had 10 bases not matched to a gene; V was cut back by 5 bases and J by 0 bases. The CDR3 runs to 17 residues. Germline lookup yields CDR1 SGHNT and CDR2 YENEEA. The CDR3 here is CASSRKSTGASTDTQYF. CDR3 DNA: TGTGCCAGCAGCCGAAAGTCGACAGGGGCTAGCACAGATACGCAGTATTTT.

The chain uses TRBV6-5 and TRBJ1-1; D is perhaps TRBD1 (5 bases). Trimming removed 0 bases at V and 4 bases at J, with 18 bases between. The CDR3 sequence is 17 residues long. Germline assignment: CDR1 MNHEY and CDR2 SVGAGI. The CDR3 loop is CASSYSVRQIGATEAFF. CDR3 nucleotide sequence: TGTGCCAGCAGTTACTCGGTTCGGCAGATAGGGGCCACTGAAGCTTTCTTT.

The chain uses TRBV4-2 and TRBJ2-3, with D maybe TRBD2 (6 bases). Trimming stripped 0 bases from V and 1 base from J, with 14 bases between. Germline V gives CDR1 LGHNA, CDR2 YNFKEQ. The CDR3 contains 17 residues. The CDR3 region is CASSQDWLARGTDTQYF. CDR3 sequence (DNA): TGTGCCAGCAGCCAAGATTGGCTAGCGCGCGGCACAGATACGCAGTATTTT.

The chain carries TRBV20-1 and TRBJ1-1; a weak D match, TRBD1 (6 bases). This CDR3 spans 14 amino acids. From germline, CDR1 is DFQATT and CDR2 SNEGSKA (reference sequence). Trimming stripped 3 bases from V and 1 base from J, with 12 bases between. This chain's CDR3 is CSASPGARNTEAFF. Written as DNA, the CDR3 is TGCAGTGCTAGTCCGGGGGCGAGGAACACTGAAGCTTTCTTT.

The J gene is TRBJ2-5, the V gene TRBV6-5, with 8 bases that match TRBD2. The J call may be incorrect, as the DNA end agrees better with TRBJ2-1. Per the germline V gene, CDR1 is MNHEY and CDR2 is SVGAGI. This CDR3 is 15 amino acids long. Here the CDR3 reads CASSTKRGRYNEQFF. The CDR3 DNA reads as TGTGCCAGCAGTACAAAGCGGGGGAGATACAATGAGCAGTTCTTC.

This clonotype has just a few counts. The V gene is TRBV20-1, the J gene TRBJ1-1; 7 nucleotides match TRBD1. V was clipped by 0 bases and J by 7 bases; unmatched bases: 5. The length of the CDR3 is 13 residues. CDR1 is DFQATT, CDR2 SNEGSKA, per germline (reference sequence). The CDR3 bases are TGCAGTGCTAGAGAACAGGGGCAAGGTGAAGCTTTCTTT. Its protein is CSAREQGQGEAFF.

This sequence joins TRBV28 and TRBJ1-2; no definite D call. Trimming pared 6 bases from V and 2 bases from J, leaving 10 bases between. The CDR3 is 13 residues long. Germline V gene lookup returns CDR1 MDHEN and CDR2 SYDVKM. In nucleotides, the CDR3 is TGTGCCAGCAGGGATGGGCGCAACTATGGCTACACCTTC. Protein product: CASRDGRNYGYTF.

This clonotype was seen many times. The chain recombines TRBV6-2 or TRBV6-3 with TRBJ1-1, with D perhaps TRBD1 (6 bases). The CDR3 sequence is 14 residues long. V lost 1 base, J lost 10 bases, and 16 bases lay in between. Germline V gene sequence: CDR1 MNHEY, CDR2 SVGEGT. As DNA, the CDR3 is TGTGCCAGCAGTTACTACACGTGGTCCAGGGGAGCTTTCTTT. It encodes CASSYYTWSRGAFF.

The rearrangement uses TRBV7-2 and TRBJ1-3, with 7 positions matching TRBD1. The CDR3 is 16 residues long. Germline loops: CDR1 SGHTA, CDR2 FQGNSA. With 5 bases clipped from V and 1 base from J, the junction kept 8 bases outside the gene matches. Here the CDR3 DNA reads TGTGCCAGCAGCCCCAGACAGGGTTTATCTGGAAACACCATATATTTT. It yields the protein CASSPRQGLSGNTIYF.